What follows are 21 T cell receptor beta chains derived from one specimen sequenced in a study of cytomegalovirus exposure and HLA in healthy donors. Primers: 60 Vbeta forward and 13 Jbeta reverse. Some clones are missing from TCRdb's copy, which holds only in-frame ones; the method was immunoSEQ multiplex PCR. This table has 100,000 to 150,000 clones, 81% appearing once. Sequences were obtained from PBMCs. All receptors come from a woman aged 35 to 49 in good health and CMV-seronegative.

The chain combines TRBV15 with TRBJ1-4; maybe TRBD1 (5 bases). CDR3 length equals 15 residues. Germline CDR1 and CDR2: LNHNV and YYDKDF (reference sequence). Trimming left V 1 base short and J 2 bases short, with 8 bases between. CDR3 protein: CATSRGGVTNEKLFF. In nucleotides, the CDR3 is TGTGCCACCAGCAGAGGGGGGGTGACTAATGAAAAACTGTTTTTT.

The count of this clone is one. The junction departs from the called germline gene at one end, perhaps through a read error. V is TRBV7-9 and J is TRBJ2-7; 9 nucleotides line up with TRBD1. This CDR3 region has 16 residues. Germline lookup yields CDR1 SEHNR and CDR2 FQNEAQ (reference sequence). This chain's CDR3 is CSSSPQVGQGTYEQYF. CDR3 sequence (DNA): TGTTCCAGCAGCCCCCAAGTAGGACAGGGGACCTACGAGCAGTACTTC.

The J gene is TRBJ2-7, the V gene TRBV4-2, with 11 bases fitting TRBD2. The length of the CDR3 is 16 residues. Germline V gene data show CDR1 as LGHNA and CDR2 as YNFKEQ. Trimming cost V 3 bases and J 0 bases; bases outside gene matches: 4. CDR3 DNA: TGTGCCAGCAGCCAGGGGGGGACTAGCGGCTCCTACGAGCAGTACTTC. Translated, it gives CASSQGGTSGSYEQYF.

CDR3 DNA: TGTGCCAGCAGCTCCGGGACAGGGTACAATGAGCAGTTCTTC. Residues: CASSSGTGYNEQFF. The gene calls are TRBV7-2 and TRBJ2-1, with TRBD1 matching 9 bases. V lost 4 bases and J lost 4; bases outside the gene matches: 2. Germline V gives CDR1 SGHTA, CDR2 FQGNSA. CDR3 size: 14 residues.

V usage is TRBV5-6 and J usage is TRBJ2-7; 8 positions match TRBD1. Germline loops: CDR1 SGHDT, CDR2 YYEEEE. V dropped 4 bases and J dropped 3; count of bases not matched to a gene: 9. There are 15 residues in the CDR3. DNA of the CDR3: TGTGCCAGCAGCGAGGGCCCGGACAGGGACTACGAGCAGTACTTC. Amino acids: CASSEGPDRDYEQYF.

V usage is TRBV7-3 and J usage is TRBJ2-2, with 10 positions matching TRBD1. The CDR3 covers 16 residues. After removal of 8 bases from V and 4 bases from J, the junction contained 10 bases not matched to a gene. Germline assignment: CDR1 SGHTA and CDR2 FQGTGA. CDR3 region: CASRIGTGAITGELFF. As DNA, the CDR3 is TGTGCCAGCCGAATCGGGACAGGGGCAATCACCGGGGAGCTGTTTTTT.

V gene TRBV6-5 combines with J gene TRBJ2-7; 12 bases line up with TRBD2. This CDR3 has 16 residues. J was trimmed by 5 bases and V by 2 bases; bases with no gene match: 7. Germline lookup yields CDR1 MNHEY and CDR2 SVGAGI. CDR3 DNA: TGTGCCAGCAGTTACGCTAGCGGGAGGGCCTTAAACGAGCAGTACTTC. Protein: CASSYASGRALNEQYF.

This clone turned up a few times. The chain has TRBV6-5 and TRBJ2-6; 8 bases fit TRBD1. Germline-derived CDR1 and CDR2 are MNHEY and SVGAGI. The CDR3 contains 16 residues. V lost 0 bases and J lost 2; bases outside the gene matches: 0. CDR3 in amino acids: CASSYSTGAGANVLTF. As DNA, the CDR3 is TGTGCCAGCAGTTACTCGACAGGGGCTGGGGCCAACGTCCTGACTTTC.

In DNA form, the CDR3 reads TGTGCCAGCAGCCATACCACAGGGTCTGGGGCCAACGTCCTGACTTTC. Translated, it gives CASSHTTGSGANVLTF. The V gene is TRBV28, the J gene TRBJ2-6, with D maybe TRBD1 (6 bases). The CDR3 is 16 amino acids. V was pared by 6 bases and J by 1 base, with 13 bases between. Germline CDR1 and CDR2: MDHEN and SYDVKM.

The CDR3 DNA reads as TGCGCCAGCAGCCAAGATCCTACGGGTGGGGAGACCCAGTACTTC. It codes for CASSQDPTGGETQYF. V gene TRBV4-3 combines with J gene TRBJ2-5; D gene ambiguous. Germline CDR1 LGHNA, CDR2 YSLEER. The CDR3 sequence is 15 residues long. Trimming took off 0 bases at V and 5 bases at J, with 13 bases between the two ends.

Only a few counts were recorded for this clone. The rearrangement joins TRBV20-1 to TRBJ2-5; D gene ambiguous. The CDR3 spans 11 residues. Trimming took off 3 bases at V and 1 base at J, with 3 bases between the two ends. Germline CDR1 reads DFQATT; CDR2 reads SNEGSKA (reference sequence). The DNA for the CDR3 is TGCAGTGCTAGCGGCCAAGAGACCCAGTACTTC. Its protein product is CSASGQETQYF.

The chain recombines TRBV11-3 with TRBJ2-5; 8 bases are shared with TRBD2. This CDR3 has 15 residues. V shed 4 bases, J shed 2 bases, and the junction held 6 bases outside the gene matches. Germline-derived CDR1 and CDR2 are SGHNT and YENEEA. CDR3 region: CASSSGGGLQETQYF. The CDR3 DNA follows: TGTGCCAGCAGCTCGGGAGGGGGGCTACAAGAGACCCAGTACTTC.

This sequence joins TRBV27 and TRBJ1-5, with a possible D match to TRBD1 (6 bases). V was shortened by 2 bases and J by 0 bases, with 14 bases between the two germline ends. There are 17 residues in the CDR3. From germline, CDR1 is MNHEY and CDR2 SMNVEV (reference sequence). The CDR3 protein is CASSLEFRGNSNQPQHF. DNA of the CDR3: TGTGCCAGCAGTTTAGAATTCAGGGGTAATAGCAATCAGCCCCAGCATTTT.

The V gene is TRBV4-1, the J gene TRBJ1-2, with TRBD1 as a possible D gene (6 bases). V was trimmed by 3 bases and J by 6 bases, leaving 14 bases between them. Germline V gene sequence: CDR1 MGHRA, CDR2 YSYEKL. The CDR3 is 14 amino acids. The CDR3: CASSHPTGRDGYTF. DNA for the CDR3: TGCGCCAGCAGCCATCCCACAGGGCGTGATGGCTACACCTTC.

This clone occurred a few times. This rearrangement joins TRBV11-3 to TRBJ2-3, with 10 nucleotides matching TRBD2. CDR1 is SGHNT, CDR2 YENEEA, per germline. The J segment lost 2 bases and the V segment lost 5 bases, leaving 4 bases of the junction unmatched. The CDR3 length is 15 residues. Here the CDR3 reads CASSQSGGVTDTQYF. CDR3 coding DNA: TGTGCCAGCAGCCAGAGCGGGGGGGTCACAGATACGCAGTATTTT.

The J gene is TRBJ2-3, the V gene TRBV15, with a weak D call TRBD1 (5 bases). V shed 3 bases and J shed 6 bases, with 7 bases lying between them. CDR3 length: 12 amino acids. CDR1 and CDR2 from the germline V gene are LNHNV and YYDKDF (reference sequence). This CDR3 reads CATSRTADTQYF. CDR3 nucleotide sequence: TGTGCCACCAGCAGGACAGCGGATACGCAGTATTTT.

This clone was detected only a few times. V gene TRBV7-9 combines with J gene TRBJ2-2; 10 bases line up with TRBD2. The ends lost 5 bases at V and 6 bases at J; junction bases unmatched: 12. CDR3 length: 17 amino acids. Germline lookup yields CDR1 SEHNR and CDR2 FQNEAQ (reference sequence). CDR3 loop: CASSDPPAGGPAGELFF. CDR3 DNA: TGTGCCAGCAGCGACCCTCCAGCGGGAGGGCCCGCCGGGGAGCTGTTTTTT.

This chain uses TRBV6-5 with TRBJ1-2; no reliable D call. Trimming removed 6 bases at V and 5 bases at J, with 7 bases between. CDR3 length equals 11 residues. The germline CDR1 and CDR2 sequences are MNHEY and SVGAGI. CDR3 coding DNA: TGTGCCAGCAGCCGGGGATATGGCTACACCTTC. Translated: CASSRGYGYTF.

This sequence joins TRBV5-6 and TRBJ2-3; perhaps TRBD2 as D (5 bases). Looked up from germline, CDR1 is SGHDT and CDR2 is YYEEEE. The ends were cut back, 4 bases at V and 0 bases at J, with 21 bases in the middle. This CDR3 is 18 amino acids long. CDR3 region: CASSPARGFFPSTDTQYF. DNA for the CDR3: TGTGCCAGCAGCCCCGCCCGCGGGTTCTTCCCTAGCACAGATACGCAGTATTTT.

This clone was found once. The chain links TRBV7-2 to TRBJ2-4; 7 bases are shared with TRBD1. CDR1 is SGHTA and CDR2 is FQGNSA in the germline V gene. The CDR3 spans 15 residues. Losses at the gene ends were 7 bases for V and 1 base for J; bases not matched to a gene: 7. CDR3 nucleotides: TGTGCCAGCACCAAGACAGGGAACGCCAAAAACATTCAGTACTTC. It translates to CASTKTGNAKNIQYF.

To note about this clone: The junction does not match germline at one end; this may be a read error. The V and J genes are TRBV2 and TRBJ1-6; 9 nucleotides match TRBD1. Germline CDR1 and CDR2: SNHLY and FYNNEI. This CDR3 comprises 16 residues. CDR3 DNA sequence: TGTGCCAGCAGTGAGCAGCGGAGGACAGGGGATTCCCCCCTCCACTTT. This codes for CASSEQRRTGDSPLHF.